A single sample is the source of the 20 T cell receptor beta chains below, sequenced in a study of T cell changes during pregnancy in multiple sclerosis. Sequencing used immunoSEQ multiplex PCR; TCRdb keeps in-frame clones, though not all of them. The top ten hold about 1.4% of the sample, which has 80,000 to 95,000 clones, 80% to 95% seen once. Material: peripheral blood, obtained in the third trimester of pregnancy. Source of these receptors: a female donor in good health, enrolled as a control in a pregnancy study.

The chain joins TRBV2 to TRBJ2-7, with 7 nucleotides matching TRBD1. The germline V gene has CDR1 SNHLY and CDR2 FYNNEI. V trimming: 6 bases; J trimming: 3 bases; junction bases outside the gene matches: 5. The CDR3 spans 13 residues. This chain's CDR3 is CASRRGTDYEQYF. In nucleotides, the CDR3 is TGTGCCAGCAGGAGGGGGACAGACTACGAGCAGTACTTC.

V usage is TRBV5-1 and J usage is TRBJ1-1; no clear D gene. The germline gives CDR1 SGHRS, CDR2 YFSETQ. The CDR3 totals 14 residues. V lost 0 bases and J 1 base, leaving 7 bases between the germline ends. The CDR3 DNA is TGCGCCAGCAGCTTGGACTGGAGGAACACTGAAGCTTTCTTT. Translating gives CASSLDWRNTEAFF.

The rearrangement uses TRBV5-1 and TRBJ2-5; 10 bases agree with TRBD2. V lost 7 bases and J lost 4; bases outside the gene matches: 13. Per germline, CDR1 SGHRS and CDR2 YFSETQ. The CDR3 is 16 residues long. CDR3 residues: CASGQGLAGGGETQYF. The CDR3 DNA reads as TGCGCCAGCGGACAAGGATTAGCGGGAGGAGGAGAGACCCAGTACTTC.

V gene TRBV5-6 combines with J gene TRBJ2-1, with 13 bases lining up with TRBD2. The CDR3 extends over 16 amino acids. J lost 6 bases, V lost 3 bases, and 6 bases had no gene match. Germline V CDR1 and CDR2: SGHDT, YYEEEE. DNA of the CDR3: TGTGCCAGCAGCTGGACTAGCGGGAGACGAGGCAATGAGCAGTTCTTC. Protein product: CASSWTSGRRGNEQFF.

V gene TRBV6-6 combines with J gene TRBJ2-3, with 11 bases matching TRBD1. This CDR3 region has 16 residues. The germline gives CDR1 MNHNY, CDR2 SVGAGI (reference sequence). After removal of 5 bases from V and 4 bases from J, the junction contained 8 bases not matched to a gene. The CDR3 loop is CASSRGTGGVADTQYF. Here the CDR3 DNA reads TGTGCCAGCAGTCGAGGGACAGGGGGTGTCGCAGATACGCAGTATTTT.

The genes are TRBV11-3 and TRBJ2-2, with 12 nucleotides matching TRBD2. Germline trimming cut 5 bases from V and 6 bases from J; bases unmatched to any gene: 4. The CDR3 length is 15 residues. The germline V gene has CDR1 SGHNT and CDR2 YENEEA. In nucleotides, the CDR3 is TGTGCCAGCAGCGCTAGCGGGAGGGCCCCCGGGGAGCTGTTTTTT. It translates to CASSASGRAPGELFF.

This clone was detected a few times. This CDR3 is CASSRTGTYEQYF. CDR3 DNA: TGTGCCAGCAGTAGGACAGGGACTTACGAGCAGTACTTC. The genes are TRBV2 and TRBJ2-7, with TRBD1 matching 8 bases. Germline loops: CDR1 SNHLY, CDR2 FYNNEI. V lost 5 bases, J lost 4 bases, and 4 bases stayed unmatched. The CDR3 is 13 amino acids.

The chain is built from TRBV7-9 and TRBJ1-1, with D tentatively TRBD1 (6 bases). This CDR3 spans 15 amino acids. The germline CDR1 and CDR2 sequences are SEHNR and FQNEAQ (reference sequence). The germline V and J ends were trimmed by 1 base and 4 bases, with 13 bases remaining between them. CDR3 residues: CASSLGTVTGTEAFF. DNA for the CDR3: TGTGCCAGCAGCTTAGGGACAGTAACAGGCACTGAAGCTTTCTTT.

J is TRBJ1-3 and V is TRBV7-2; tentatively, D is TRBD1 (6 bases). Looked up from germline, CDR1 is SGHTA and CDR2 is FQGNSA. Trimming removed 1 base from V and 0 bases from J, with 7 bases in between. The CDR3 extends over 15 amino acids. The CDR3 loop reads CASSLDRASGNTIYF. The CDR3 bases are TGTGCCAGCAGCTTAGACAGGGCCTCTGGAAACACCATATATTTT.

This clone was observed a single time. The chain couples TRBV2 to TRBJ2-7; weak D call: TRBD1 (6 bases). The V end was cut by 5 bases, the J end by 6 bases, with 17 bases between. Germline V gene sequence: CDR1 SNHLY, CDR2 FYNNEI. This CDR3 region has 14 residues. CDR3 region: CASSINQGLSEQYF. The CDR3 region has the DNA TGTGCCAGCAGTATAAACCAGGGGCTAAGCGAGCAGTACTTC.

The chain carries TRBV5-5 and TRBJ1-5; D is ambiguous. This CDR3 has 13 residues. The V gene's germline CDR1 is SGHKS and CDR2 YYEKEE (reference sequence). V was clipped by 2 bases and J by 5 bases, with 8 bases between them. The chain's CDR3 is CASSLTPDQPQHF. CDR3 nucleotide sequence: TGTGCCAGCAGCTTAACTCCCGATCAGCCCCAGCATTTT.

The rearrangement uses TRBV7-2 and TRBJ2-7; a weak D match, TRBD1 (5 bases). Trimming took off 2 bases at V and 1 base at J, with 6 bases between the two ends. Germline CDR1 and CDR2: SGHTA and FQGNSA. The CDR3 is 13 residues long. In DNA form, the CDR3 reads TGTGCCAGCAGCTTACCAGGGTCCTACGAGCAGTACTTC. It specifies CASSLPGSYEQYF.

A remark on this clone: One end of the junction fails to match germline, which may point to a read error. The chain recombines TRBV20-1 with TRBJ2-7, with TRBD2 identical over 8 bases. CDR3 length equals 11 residues. CDR1 is DFQATT, CDR2 SNEGSKA, per germline (reference sequence). CDR3 amino acids: CSAQVAGPVPF. The CDR3 nucleotides read TGCAGTGCTCAAGTAGCGGGACCCGTTCCCTTC.

The V gene is TRBV6-1, the J gene TRBJ2-6; perhaps TRBD1 as D (6 bases). The CDR3 contains 15 residues. Germline assignment: CDR1 MNHNS and CDR2 SASEGT. V was clipped by 7 bases and J by 2 bases, with 12 bases between them. CDR3 protein: CASNADRPGANVLTF. Here the CDR3 DNA reads TGTGCCAGCAACGCCGACAGGCCTGGGGCCAACGTCCTGACTTTC.

The rearrangement uses TRBV5-1 and TRBJ2-6, with D perhaps matching TRBD2 (5 bases). The CDR3 spans 15 residues. V dropped 5 bases and J dropped 4 bases, with 13 bases sitting between them. Per germline, CDR1 SGHRS and CDR2 YFSETQ. The CDR3 nucleotides read TGCGCCAGCAGAGTTGGAGGTGGCGGGGCCAACGTCCTGACTTTC. It is translated as CASRVGGGGANVLTF.

This sequence joins TRBV9 and TRBJ2-5, with a tentative D call TRBD2 (5 bases). The V gene lost 0 bases and the J gene lost 2 bases, with 14 bases spanning the gap. The CDR3 runs 16 residues. CDR1 SGDLS and CDR2 YYNGEE come from the germline V gene. The CDR3 spells CASSVASKVSQETQYF. CDR3 in DNA: TGTGCCAGCAGCGTAGCTAGCAAGGTTTCGCAAGAGACCCAGTACTTC.

This clone was observed once. V gene TRBV5-5 combines with J gene TRBJ1-2, with D possibly being TRBD1 (6 bases). Germline V gene data show CDR1 as SGHKS and CDR2 as YYEKEE (reference sequence). Trimming stripped 3 bases from V and 1 base from J, with 10 bases between. The CDR3 is 14 amino acids. This CDR3 is CASSSGQLNYGYTF. The CDR3 DNA reads as TGTGCCAGCAGCTCTGGACAGCTTAACTATGGCTACACCTTC.

CDR3 loop: CASSLSAGRSTDTQYF. The CDR3 nucleotides are TGTGCCAGCAGCTTATCGGCCGGGAGGAGCACAGATACGCAGTATTTT. The chain has TRBV7-9 and TRBJ2-3; 7 nucleotides align to TRBD2. Germline V gene sequence: CDR1 SEHNR, CDR2 FQNEAQ (reference sequence). J lost 0 bases, V lost 2 bases, and 5 bases had no gene match. The CDR3 runs to 16 residues.

V usage is TRBV30 and J usage is TRBJ1-1; D gene uncertain. Germline V gives CDR1 GTSNPN, CDR2 SVGIG (reference sequence). The CDR3 spans 11 residues. Trimming left V 6 bases short and J 4 bases short, with 9 bases between. The CDR3 DNA sequence: TGTGCCTGTACAGTGGGCACTGAAGCTTTCTTT. Protein sequence: CACTVGTEAFF.

The chain links TRBV29-1 to TRBJ2-7, with 8 bases that match TRBD2. Germline CDR1 is SQVTM and CDR2 is ANQGSEA. V shed 3 bases, J shed 1 base, and the junction held 2 bases outside the gene matches. This CDR3 contains 13 residues. CDR3 protein: CSVDTSGSYEQYF. CDR3 sequence (DNA): TGCAGCGTTGACACTAGCGGTTCCTACGAGCAGTACTTC.